One sample yielded the 11 T cell receptor beta chains listed below, sequenced in a study of cytomegalovirus exposure and HLA in healthy donors. The protocol was immunoSEQ multiplex PCR, while the TCRdb copy is restricted to in-frame clones and leaves out a portion. In the table there are about 340,000 clones, 86% of which are singletons. The material sequenced was PBMCs. All receptors derive from a woman aged 18 to 35 in good health and CMV-seronegative.

With regard to this clone: The sample carries other DNA sequences with the same CDR3. V is TRBV5-1 and J is TRBJ2-3; 10 nucleotides match TRBD2. This CDR3 contains 17 residues. Germline assignment: CDR1 SGHRS and CDR2 YFSETQ. With 0 bases clipped from V and 0 bases from J, the junction kept 4 bases outside the gene matches. The CDR3 region has the DNA TGCGCCAGCAGCTTGGCCGGGACTAGCGTTAGCACAGATACGCAGTATTTT. This translates into CASSLAGTSVSTDTQYF.

The chain has TRBV7-2 and TRBJ2-2; 7 bases fit TRBD1. This CDR3 region has 15 residues. Trimming took 4 bases from V and 6 from J; bases not matched to a gene: 8. Germline assignment: CDR1 SGHTA and CDR2 FQGNSA. The CDR3 DNA follows: TGTGCCAGCAGCTCCTTGGGGCAGGGGGCCGGGGAGCTGTTTTTT. Encoded protein: CASSSLGQGAGELFF.

This chain links TRBV18 with TRBJ2-3; 7 bases fit TRBD2. Germline assignment: CDR1 KGHSH and CDR2 LQKENI. Trimming at V came to 1 base and at J to 3 bases, leaving 4 bases not matched to a gene. This CDR3 has 15 residues. The CDR3 loop reads CASSPRASGTDTQYF. The CDR3 region has the DNA TGTGCCAGCTCACCACGGGCTAGCGGAACAGATACGCAGTATTTT.

V gene TRBV5-1 combines with J gene TRBJ2-7; a possible D gene is TRBD2 (5 bases). Germline values: CDR1 SGHRS, CDR2 YFSETQ. V shed 5 bases and J shed 0 bases, with 9 bases lying between them. The CDR3 is 13 residues long. CDR3 residues: CASREGDSYEQYF. The CDR3 region has the DNA TGCGCCAGCAGAGAGGGTGACTCCTACGAGCAGTACTTC.

The chain couples TRBV18 to TRBJ2-7, with 7 nucleotides matching TRBD2. The CDR3 is made up of 13 amino acids. V lost 4 bases to trimming and J lost 6 bases; unmatched junction nucleotides: 6. The V gene's germline CDR1 is KGHSH and CDR2 LQKENI. As DNA, the CDR3 is TGTGCCAGCTCACTCGGCGGGGGAGGCGAGCAGTACTTC. Residues: CASSLGGGGEQYF.

The V and J genes are TRBV2 and TRBJ1-3; 8 nucleotides agree with TRBD1. Germline V gene data show CDR1 as SNHLY and CDR2 as FYNNEI. The CDR3 covers 14 residues. The V segment lost 6 bases and the J segment 2 bases; nucleotides outside the gene matches: 3. CDR3 residues: CASSRDRTGNTIYF. CDR3 coding DNA: TGTGCCAGCAGCCGGGACAGGACTGGAAACACCATATATTTT.

This clone has a single count. This chain uses TRBV5-8 with TRBJ2-5; 7 positions match TRBD1. After removal of 6 bases from V and 5 bases from J, the junction contained 13 bases not matched to a gene. Germline V lookup: CDR1 SGHTS, CDR2 YDEGEE. The CDR3 loop spans 15 amino acids. This CDR3 reads CASTITPTGFETQYF. The CDR3, as DNA: TGTGCCAGCACCATCACCCCGACAGGGTTTGAGACCCAGTACTTC.

Here the CDR3 reads CASSYSGLAGGEQYF. The CDR3 DNA sequence: TGTGCCAGCAGTTACTCTGGACTAGCGGGAGGTGAGCAGTACTTC. The chain has TRBV6-5 and TRBJ2-7; 14 bases match TRBD2. Germline values: CDR1 MNHEY, CDR2 SVGAGI. J lost 7 bases, V lost 0 bases, and 2 bases had no gene match. There are 15 residues in the CDR3.

The CDR3 reads CASIGRQSNYGYTF. As DNA, the CDR3 is TGTGCCAGCATCGGTAGACAAAGTAACTATGGCTACACCTTC. J is TRBJ1-2 and V is TRBV25-1; D ambiguous. V shed 7 bases and J shed 1 base, with 13 bases lying between them. Germline CDR1 reads MGHDK; CDR2 reads SYGVNS. This CDR3 is built from 14 residues.

Comment on this clone: Other DNA sequences in this specimen translate into the identical CDR3. This rearrangement joins TRBV4-3 to TRBJ2-3; 9 bases are a match to TRBD2. The germline CDR1 and CDR2 sequences are LGHNA and YSLEER. The V and J ends lost 4 bases and 4 bases, in that order; junction bases with no gene match: 3. This CDR3 has 14 amino acids. The CDR3 here is CASSPWTSADTQYF. As DNA, the CDR3 is TGCGCCAGCAGCCCATGGACTAGCGCAGATACGCAGTATTTT.

CDR3 loop: CASSFGLAGDSNEQFF. The CDR3 nucleotides read TGTGCCAGCAGCTTCGGACTAGCGGGAGACTCGAATGAGCAGTTCTTC. The chain links TRBV11-1 to TRBJ2-1, with 13 bases that match TRBD2. V shed 3 bases and J 7 bases; nucleotides not matched to a gene: 6. Germline CDR1 SGHAT, CDR2 FQDESV (reference sequence). The CDR3 has 16 amino acids.